This T cell receptor beta chain was captured by sequencing in a study of blood T cell repertoires in COVID-19. Study-level background: The United States, Italy and Spain supplied acute and convalescent COVID-19 samples.

The CDR3 sequence is 12 residues long. The V and J ends lost 4 bases and 6 bases respectively, with 12 bases between them. Per germline, CDR1 SQVTM and CDR2 ANQGSEA. Clones were sequenced by immunoSEQ multiplex PCR, and TCRdb holds only the in-frame ones, with some missing. The data contain 25,000 or so clones, about 88% of them singletons. The rearrangement uses TRBV29-1 and TRBJ1-2; TRBD1 is a possible D gene (6 bases). The specimen was peripheral blood. The source is a woman in her 50s with active COVID-19. The CDR3 DNA follows: TGCAGCGTTGGGGGGGGCGGGAATGGCTACACCTTC. Its protein product is CSVGGGGNGYTF. The full variable domain, with the rest looked up from reference TRBV29-1 and TRBJ1-2, is SAVISQKPSRDICQRGTSLTIQCQVDSQVTMMFWYRQQPGQSLTLIATANQGSEATYESGFVIDKFPISRPNLTFSTLTVSNMSPEDSSIYLCSVGGGGNGYTFGSGTRLTVV.